The rows below give T cell receptor beta chains drawn from one sample of a study of CD8+ T cells in alopecia areata. Sequencing was performed with immunoSEQ multiplex PCR; in TCRdb, only in-frame clones are kept and a portion is missing. This sample carries 60,000 to 85,000 clones, around 60% of them seen once, and the ten largest clones take 20% to 30%. Specimen: CD8+ T cells sorted from blood, collected at week 24, from a patient treated with tofacitinib. Receptors originate from a human donor with alopecia areata. Each CDR3 is given with its conserved first and last residue. D genes are given only for firm matches. Not all rows give a size; the values are once, few, many and, for expanded clones, a class.

d_gene: TRBD1; v_gene: TRBV6-1; abundance: .; j_gene: TRBJ2-7; CDR3nt: TGTGCCAGCAGTGACGGGACAGGACCCTACGAGCAGTACTTC; CDR3aa: CASSDGTGPYEQYF
d_gene: TRBD1; v_gene: TRBV7-9; abundance: many; j_gene: TRBJ2-1; CDR3nt: TGTGCCAGCAGCCGACAGGGGGACTACAATGAGCAGTTCTTC; CDR3aa: CASSRQGDYNEQFF
d_gene: TRBD1; v_gene: TRBV7-9; abundance: .; j_gene: TRBJ2-5; CDR3nt: TGTGCCAGCAGCTTATTCGGGACAGGGAACCAAGAGACCCAGTACTTC; CDR3aa: CASSLFGTGNQETQYF
d_gene: TRBD1; v_gene: TRBV7-9; abundance: .; j_gene: TRBJ1-1; CDR3nt: TGTGCCAGCAGCTCCGGGACAGGGGGCACTGAAGCTTTCTTT; CDR3aa: CASSSGTGGTEAFF
d_gene: .; v_gene: TRBV4-1; abundance: .; j_gene: TRBJ1-3; CDR3nt: TGCGCCAGCAGCCCCGACGGCAGCTCTGGAAACACCATATATTTT; CDR3aa: CASSPDGSSGNTIYF
d_gene: TRBD1; v_gene: TRBV5-1; abundance: .; j_gene: TRBJ2-1; CDR3nt: TGCGCCAGTAATGCCGGGACAGACGGGTGGGATGAGCAGTTCTTC; CDR3aa: CASNAGTDGWDEQFF
d_gene: TRBD1; v_gene: TRBV13; abundance: .; j_gene: TRBJ2-5; CDR3nt: TGTGCCAGCAGCTCACAGGGGGCCTTAGGAGAGACCCAGTACTTC; CDR3aa: CASSSQGALGETQYF
d_gene: .; v_gene: TRBV4-1; abundance: .; j_gene: TRBJ1-1; CDR3nt: TGCGCCAGCAGCCAAGTTCCACCAGGGCGGAACACTGAAGCTTTCTTT; CDR3aa: CASSQVPPGRNTEAFF
d_gene: .; v_gene: TRBV4-3; abundance: medium-sized; j_gene: TRBJ2-3; CDR3nt: TGCGCCAGCAGCCAAGGCGGAGGAGCGGCAGATACGCAGTATTTT; CDR3aa: CASSQGGGAADTQYF
d_gene: TRBD1; v_gene: TRBV4-3; abundance: few; j_gene: TRBJ2-7; CDR3nt: TGCGCCAGCAGCCATTCCGGGACAGGGGAAGTCTACGAGCAGTACTTC; CDR3aa: CASSHSGTGEVYEQYF
d_gene: .; v_gene: TRBV27; abundance: .; j_gene: TRBJ2-1; CDR3nt: TGTGCCAGCACAATCGGACATCCCTACAATGAGCAGTTCTTC; CDR3aa: CASTIGHPYNEQFF
d_gene: .; v_gene: TRBV2; abundance: few; j_gene: TRBJ2-1; CDR3nt: TGTGCCAGCAGCGGGGGACTCGATGAGCAGTTCTTC; CDR3aa: CASSGGLDEQFF
d_gene: TRBD1; v_gene: TRBV15; abundance: .; j_gene: TRBJ2-6; CDR3nt: TGTGCCACCAGCAGGCCAGGTCAGGGGGCTGGGGCCAACGTCCTGACTTTC; CDR3aa: CATSRPGQGAGANVLTF
d_gene: TRBD1; v_gene: TRBV18; abundance: .; j_gene: TRBJ2-1; CDR3nt: TGTGCCAGCTCCCCTGAAGTCTGGACAGGGGGGTTCGATGAGCAGTTCTTC; CDR3aa: CASSPEVWTGGFDEQFF
d_gene: TRBD1; v_gene: TRBV27; abundance: .; j_gene: TRBJ2-5; CDR3nt: TGTGCCAGCAGCTACGGGACAGGGGGCAAGCAAGAGACCCAGTACTTC; CDR3aa: CASSYGTGGKQETQYF
d_gene: TRBD2; v_gene: TRBV6-5; abundance: few; j_gene: TRBJ2-4; CDR3nt: TGTGCCAGCAGTTCCGTTAGCGGGAGAGGATACATTCAGTACTTC; CDR3aa: CASSSVSGRGYIQYF
d_gene: TRBD2; v_gene: TRBV5-6; abundance: few; j_gene: TRBJ2-1; CDR3nt: TGTGCCAGCAGCCGCGGGACTAGCGGGAAAGAGTTTTGGGATGAGCAGTTCTTC; CDR3aa: CASSRGTSGKEFWDEQFF
d_gene: TRBD1; v_gene: TRBV4-1; abundance: once; j_gene: TRBJ1-5; CDR3nt: TGCGCCAGCAGCCAAACAGGGGGATATCAGCCCCAGCATTTT; CDR3aa: CASSQTGGYQPQHF
d_gene: TRBD2; v_gene: TRBV7-9; abundance: .; j_gene: TRBJ2-1; CDR3nt: TGTGCCAGCGGTATCGAGCGGGGGACCTACAATGAGCAGTTCTTC; CDR3aa: CASGIERGTYNEQFF
d_gene: TRBD1; v_gene: TRBV7-6; abundance: .; j_gene: TRBJ1-1; CDR3nt: TGTGCCAGCAGCTTAGGACAGGGTTTGAACACTGAAGCTTTCTTT; CDR3aa: CASSLGQGLNTEAFF
d_gene: .; v_gene: TRBV7-9; abundance: .; j_gene: TRBJ2-4; CDR3nt: TGTGCCAGCAGCGCCGGGACTTCCAGAGGGGTAGCCAAAAACATTCAGTACTTC; CDR3aa: CASSAGTSRGVAKNIQYF
d_gene: .; v_gene: TRBV27; abundance: .; j_gene: TRBJ1-5; CDR3nt: TGTGCCAGCAGCCCAACAAATCAGCCCCAGCATTTT; CDR3aa: CASSPTNQPQHF
d_gene: TRBD1; v_gene: TRBV18; abundance: .; j_gene: TRBJ2-7; CDR3nt: TGTGCCAGCTCACCATTGGGACAGGGCATACCCTACGAGCAGTACTTC; CDR3aa: CASSPLGQGIPYEQYF
d_gene: .; v_gene: TRBV29-1; abundance: .; j_gene: TRBJ1-2; CDR3nt: TGCAGCGTTGAAGAGGTAGAGGGGAACTATGGCTACACCTTC; CDR3aa: CSVEEVEGNYGYTF
d_gene: .; v_gene: TRBV27; abundance: .; j_gene: TRBJ2-7; CDR3nt: TGTGCCAGCAGTTTAGGCAGTGCCTCCTACGAGCAGTACTTC; CDR3aa: CASSLGSASYEQYF
d_gene: TRBD1; v_gene: TRBV9; abundance: .; j_gene: TRBJ2-3; CDR3nt: TGTGCCAGCAGCGGGGACAGGGGGTTCGCGGAATACACAGATACGCAGTATTTT; CDR3aa: CASSGDRGFAEYTDTQYF
d_gene: .; v_gene: TRBV7-9; abundance: .; j_gene: TRBJ1-4; CDR3nt: TGTGCCAGCAGCTTAATAGGACGGATGGCAACTAATGAAAAACTGTTTTTT; CDR3aa: CASSLIGRMATNEKLFF
d_gene: .; v_gene: TRBV5-4; abundance: .; j_gene: TRBJ2-7; CDR3nt: TGTGCCAGCAGCTTCGGACCTAGCTCCTACGAGCAGTACTTC; CDR3aa: CASSFGPSSYEQYF
d_gene: .; v_gene: TRBV9; abundance: .; j_gene: TRBJ2-7; CDR3nt: TGTGCCAGCAGCGTAGCGGCGGGGGCCACCTACGAGCAGTACTTC; CDR3aa: CASSVAAGATYEQYF
d_gene: .; v_gene: TRBV5-1; abundance: .; j_gene: TRBJ1-2; CDR3nt: TGCGCCAGCAGCTTGGAAGCCGACTATGGCTACACCTTC; CDR3aa: CASSLEADYGYTF
d_gene: TRBD1; v_gene: TRBV29-1; abundance: .; j_gene: TRBJ2-7; CDR3nt: TGCAGCGTTGATTCCGGGACAGCCTACGAGCAGTACTTC; CDR3aa: CSVDSGTAYEQYF
d_gene: TRBD2; v_gene: TRBV2; abundance: few; j_gene: TRBJ2-7; CDR3nt: TGTGCCAGCAGTGAAGCGGCTAGCGGGGCCGCACTCCACGAGCAGTACTTC; CDR3aa: CASSEAASGAALHEQYF
d_gene: TRBD1; v_gene: TRBV27; abundance: .; j_gene: TRBJ2-7; CDR3nt: TGTGCCAGCAGTTTGCGGACAGGGATCCACGAGCAGTACTTC; CDR3aa: CASSLRTGIHEQYF
d_gene: .; v_gene: TRBV30; abundance: .; j_gene: TRBJ2-7; CDR3nt: TGTGCCTGGAGTGTGGACACCTTCTACGAGCAGTACTTC; CDR3aa: CAWSVDTFYEQYF
d_gene: .; v_gene: TRBV7-2; abundance: few; j_gene: TRBJ2-3; CDR3nt: TGTGCCAGCAGCTTAGTTTGGCTATCTAGCACAGATACGCAGTATTTT; CDR3aa: CASSLVWLSSTDTQYF
d_gene: .; v_gene: TRBV2; abundance: .; j_gene: TRBJ2-7; CDR3nt: TGTGCCAGCAGTGTAGGGTTCGAGCAGTACTTC; CDR3aa: CASSVGFEQYF
d_gene: .; v_gene: TRBV13; abundance: .; j_gene: TRBJ1-1; CDR3nt: TGTGCCAGCAGCATTGCCCAGGGGAAGAACACTGAAGCTTTCTTT; CDR3aa: CASSIAQGKNTEAFF
d_gene: .; v_gene: TRBV5-6; abundance: .; j_gene: TRBJ2-2; CDR3nt: TGTGCCAGCAGCTTGGCCGGGATCCCCGCCGGGGAGCTGTTTTTT; CDR3aa: CASSLAGIPAGELFF
d_gene: .; v_gene: TRBV7-9; abundance: .; j_gene: TRBJ2-7; CDR3nt: TGTGCCAGCAGCAAGCCGGGACATCAAGGGTACGAGCAGTACTTC; CDR3aa: CASSKPGHQGYEQYF
d_gene: .; v_gene: TRBV7-9; abundance: .; j_gene: TRBJ2-7; CDR3nt: TGTGCCAGCAGCTTAATTTCGTCCAGCTACGAGCAGTACTTC; CDR3aa: CASSLISSSYEQYF